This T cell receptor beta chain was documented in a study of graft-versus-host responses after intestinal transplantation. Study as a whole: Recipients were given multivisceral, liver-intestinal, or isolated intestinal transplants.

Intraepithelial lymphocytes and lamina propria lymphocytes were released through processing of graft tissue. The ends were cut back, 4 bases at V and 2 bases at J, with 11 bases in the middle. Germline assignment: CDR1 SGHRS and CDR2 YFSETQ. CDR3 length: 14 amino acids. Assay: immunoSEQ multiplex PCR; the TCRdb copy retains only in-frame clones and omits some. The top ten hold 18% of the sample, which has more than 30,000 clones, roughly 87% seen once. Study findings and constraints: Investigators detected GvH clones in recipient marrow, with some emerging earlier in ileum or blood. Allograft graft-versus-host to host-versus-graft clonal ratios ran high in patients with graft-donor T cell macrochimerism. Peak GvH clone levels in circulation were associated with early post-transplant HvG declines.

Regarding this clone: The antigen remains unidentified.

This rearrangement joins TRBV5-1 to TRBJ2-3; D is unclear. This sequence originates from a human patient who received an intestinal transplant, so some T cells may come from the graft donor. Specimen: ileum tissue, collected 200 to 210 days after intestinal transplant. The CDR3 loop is CASSPPADTDTQYF. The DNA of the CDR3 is TGCGCCAGCAGCCCCCCGGCCGACACAGATACGCAGTATTTT.